A single sample is the source of the 13 T cell receptor beta chains below, sequenced in a study of blood T cell repertoires in COVID-19. Profiling relied on immunoSEQ multiplex PCR, and the TCRdb table lists in-frame clones only, not all of them. The sample yields some 70,000 clones, around 87% seen once. The specimen sequenced was peripheral blood. The receptors were sampled from a man aged 45-60 years with active COVID-19.

This clone was observed a handful of times. V usage is TRBV2 and J usage is TRBJ2-7; D unresolved. Trimming removed 3 bases at V and 0 bases at J, with 12 bases between. The CDR3 has 15 amino acids. CDR1 and CDR2 (germline): SNHLY, FYNNEI. CDR3 coding DNA: TGTGCCAGCAGTGACAGTACAGCCTACTCCTACGAGCAGTACTTC. This encodes CASSDSTAYSYEQYF.

The V gene is TRBV28, the J gene TRBJ1-1, with D maybe TRBD1 (6 bases). The CDR3 consists of 15 residues. Trimming took 6 bases from V and 6 from J, leaving 20 bases between them. Germline loops: CDR1 MDHEN, CDR2 SYDVKM. The CDR3 DNA follows: TGTGCCAGCAGGTCCTCCGGGACACCACTGGCTGAAGCTTTCTTT. Amino acids: CASRSSGTPLAEAFF.

The chain joins TRBV11-3 to TRBJ2-1; TRBD2 aligns across 8 bases. Germline CDR1 is SGHNT and CDR2 is YENEEA. CDR3 length: 13 residues. V shed 5 bases and J 7 bases; nucleotides not matched to a gene: 4. In DNA, the CDR3 is TGTGCCAGCAGCGCGGGGGGATCTAATGAGCAGTTCTTC. It codes for CASSAGGSNEQFF.

This clone was seen only a few times. This chain connects TRBV10-3 to TRBJ2-3; 14 nucleotides agree with TRBD2. CDR1 ENHRY and CDR2 SYGVKD come from the germline V gene. V shed 5 bases and J 2 bases; nucleotides not matched to a gene: 3. The CDR3 loop spans 16 amino acids. CDR3 nucleotides: TGTGCCATCAGTTGGACTAGCGGGGGGAACACAGATACGCAGTATTTT. Encoded protein: CAISWTSGGNTDTQYF.

The V and J genes are TRBV7-9 and TRBJ1-1; TRBD1 matches at 8 bases. Germline V lookup: CDR1 SEHNR, CDR2 FQNEAQ (reference sequence). Trimming at V came to 5 bases and at J to 4 bases, leaving 9 bases not matched to a gene. The CDR3 length is 15 residues. As DNA, the CDR3 is TGTGCCAGCAGCGCCCGACAGGGGAGGAGCACTGAAGCTTTCTTT. Translated, it gives CASSARQGRSTEAFF.

V is TRBV29-1 and J is TRBJ2-1; D is uncertain. The germline V and J ends were trimmed by 7 bases and 5 bases, with 12 bases remaining between them. The germline gives CDR1 SQVTM, CDR2 ANQGSEA. CDR3 length equals 12 residues. CDR3 residues: CSGLETHNEQFF. The CDR3 DNA reads as TGCAGCGGACTCGAGACGCACAATGAGCAGTTCTTC.

The J gene is TRBJ2-1, the V gene TRBV5-4, with TRBD2 matching over 8 bases. The junction had 7 bases not matched to a gene; V was cut back by 5 bases and J by 0 bases. Germline V gene lookup returns CDR1 SGHNT and CDR2 YYREEE (reference sequence). The CDR3 has 16 amino acids. CDR3 nucleotide sequence: TGTGCCAGCAGGGAGGGGAGCGGGAGCTCCTACAATGAGCAGTTCTTC. It encodes CASREGSGSSYNEQFF.

The J gene is TRBJ1-3, the V gene TRBV12-3 or TRBV12-4; D uncertain. V was cut by 3 bases and J by 0 bases, with 3 bases left in between. The CDR3 is made up of 13 amino acids. DNA for the CDR3: TGTGCCAGCAGTTTCGGCTCTGGAAACACCATATATTTT. It codes for CASSFGSGNTIYF.

This clone was found once. The gene calls are TRBV5-6 and TRBJ2-7, with a tentative D call TRBD1 (5 bases). The CDR3 totals 13 residues. The germline CDR1 and CDR2 sequences are SGHDT and YYEEEE. V gave up 1 base and J gave up 1 base, with 6 bases separating them. The CDR3 DNA is TGTGCCAGCAGCTTGACAGGTTCCTACGAGCAGTACTTC. This sequence encodes CASSLTGSYEQYF.

The rearrangement uses TRBV9 and TRBJ1-3; TRBD1 is a possible D gene (5 bases). The CDR3 covers 17 residues. Trimming left V 0 bases short and J 3 bases short, with 16 bases between. Germline V lookup: CDR1 SGDLS, CDR2 YYNGEE. CDR3 amino acids: CASSVVDSGLVGNTIYF. CDR3 in DNA: TGTGCCAGCAGCGTAGTCGACAGCGGGTTAGTTGGAAACACCATATATTTT.

The chain joins TRBV13 to TRBJ2-3; 15 bases are a match to TRBD2. The CDR3 length is 18 residues. Germline loops: CDR1 PRHDT, CDR2 FYEKMQ (reference sequence). Germline trimming cut 5 bases from V and 2 bases from J; bases unmatched to any gene: 8. This chain's CDR3 is CASSPPGLAGGLTDTQYF. CDR3 sequence (DNA): TGTGCCAGCAGCCCCCCCGGACTAGCGGGAGGGCTCACAGATACGCAGTATTTT.

J is TRBJ2-1 and V is TRBV27; 8 bases are shared with TRBD2. The CDR3 runs to 16 residues. Germline CDR1 and CDR2: MNHEY and SMNVEV (reference sequence). V gave up 2 bases and J gave up 7 bases; unmatched junction bases: 10. The CDR3 reads CASSLGGGRQGNEQFF. DNA of the CDR3: TGTGCCAGCAGTTTAGGCGGGGGGCGCCAGGGAAATGAGCAGTTCTTC.

The CDR3 bases are TGTGCCAGTAGCTTGACAGGGGCAACCGGGGAGCTGTTTTTT. It yields the protein CASSLTGATGELFF. This sequence joins TRBV19 and TRBJ2-2; 8 bases map to TRBD1. Unmatched junction bases numbered 5, after V lost 6 bases and J lost 5 bases. Germline V gene sequence: CDR1 LNHDA, CDR2 SQIVND (reference sequence). The CDR3 extends over 14 amino acids. Combining the CDR3 with reference TRBV19 and TRBJ2-2 gives the whole variable domain DGGITQSPKYLFRKEGQNVTLSCEQNLNHDAMYWYRQDPGQGLRLIYYSQIVNDFQKGDIAEGYSVSREKKESFPLTVTSAQKNPTAFYLCASSLTGATGELFFGEGSRLTVL.